Sequencing of this TCR beta chain was carried out in a study of cytomegalovirus exposure and HLA in healthy donors. V was pared by 3 bases and J by 6 bases, with 5 bases of the junction left unmatched. From germline, CDR1 is SGHTA and CDR2 FQGTGA. The CDR3 has 15 amino acids. The PCR made use of 60 Vbeta and 13 Jbeta primers. This table comes from immunoSEQ multiplex PCR, and its TCRdb copy is limited to in-frame clones, with some not included. Here the sample spans approximately 110,000 clones, 60% to 75% being singletons. Note on this clone: Its antigen is not identified.

Findings and limits, study-wide: Some TCR beta chains (approximately 180 of them) were listed as cytomegalovirus-associated. HLA-A and HLA-B allele assignments for most subjects were reportedly predicted accurately using TCR beta sequences.

The source material was PBMCs. The chain links TRBV7-3 to TRBJ2-2; 9 bases line up with TRBD2. The receptor comes from a woman in her forties or fifties in good health and CMV-seropositive. The CDR3 protein is CASSFRGTSPGELFF. The CDR3 nucleotides are TGTGCCAGCAGCTTTCGTGGGACTAGCCCCGGGGAGCTGTTTTTT.